This T cell receptor beta chain stems from a study of blood T cell repertoires in COVID-19. Turning to the study itself: Collection of acute and convalescent COVID-19 samples took place in the United States, Italy and Spain. In each case, the material was cDNA or gDNA derived from T cells, B-cell-depleted T cells, or PBMCs.

Per the authors' pipeline: Researchers report that nucleated cell counts were estimated from reference gene primer amplification. Generated by immunoSEQ multiplex PCR, the TCRdb table keeps only in-frame clones and is missing some. V, J and clone size are those of that table, while D and trimming were read from the DNA. There are fewer than 300,000 clones in the sample; roughly 84% occur only once, and less than 4% lies in the top ten. The sequence derives from a woman between 18 and 29 years old with acute or convalescent COVID-19. Sample: peripheral blood.

The CDR3 is CASSQRTSGRANTQYF. Here the CDR3 DNA reads TGCGCCAGCAGCCAAAGGACTAGCGGGAGGGCAAATACGCAGTATTTT. The chain recombines TRBV4-3 with TRBJ2-3; TRBD2 aligns across 15 bases. CDR3 length: 16 residues. Germline CDR1 reads LGHNA; CDR2 reads YSLEER. The ends lost 2 bases at V and 7 bases at J; junction bases unmatched: 4.